A selection of T cell receptor beta chains follows, all from one sample in a study of shared clonotypes between healthy human individuals. The data were produced by immunoSEQ multiplex PCR, yet TCRdb's version contains in-frame clones alone and is incomplete. The sample holds 800,000 or so clones, about 96% seen once. Material for sequencing was naive CD8+ T cells sorted from blood. The receptors originated from a man aged 25 to 45 in good health. CDR3s include the opening cysteine and the closing phenylalanine or tryptophan. D genes are given only for firm matches.

J	V	D	CDR3	DNA
TRBJ1-4	TRBV7-8	.	CASSSGPPSGEKLFF	TGTGCCAGCAGCTCCGGACCCCCATCAGGTGAAAAACTGTTTTTT
TRBJ2-7	TRBV6-4	TRBD1	CASERQGGIGGYEQYF	TGTGCCAGCGAGAGACAGGGGGGGATCGGAGGCTACGAGCAGTACTTC
TRBJ2-1	TRBV5-1	TRBD2	CASSLIRWEAGVEQFF	TGCGCCAGCAGCTTGATTAGGTGGGAGGCGGGAGTTGAGCAGTTCTTC
TRBJ2-7	TRBV11-2	TRBD2	CASSSLGTISYEQYF	TGTGCCAGCAGCTCCCTCGGGACTATTTCCTACGAGCAGTACTTC
TRBJ2-1	TRBV10-1	TRBD1	CASSETGASYNEQFF	TGCGCCAGCAGTGAGACAGGGGCGTCCTACAATGAGCAGTTCTTC
TRBJ2-7	TRBV6-6	TRBD1	CASSYSGTGGYEQYF	TGTGCCAGCAGTTACTCGGGGACAGGGGGCTACGAGCAGTACTTC
TRBJ2-1	TRBV9	TRBD2	CASSTAPSGSYNEQFF	TGTGCCAGCAGCACCGCTCCTAGCGGGAGCTACAATGAGCAGTTCTTC
TRBJ1-4	TRBV7-6	TRBD1	CASSLSYRGGEKLFF	TGTGCCAGCAGCTTAAGCTACAGGGGGGGTGAAAAACTGTTTTTT
TRBJ2-7	TRBV7-9	TRBD1	CASSPTTGADVEQYF	TGTGCCAGCAGCCCGACTACAGGGGCCGACGTCGAGCAGTACTTC
TRBJ2-3	TRBV2	TRBD1	CASSRGTGGIDTQYF	TGTGCCAGCAGCCGAGGGACAGGGGGCATAGATACGCAGTATTTT
TRBJ2-1	TRBV10-2	TRBD2	CASSGTLAGPNNEQFF	TGCGCCAGCAGTGGGACACTAGCGGGACCCAACAATGAGCAGTTCTTC
TRBJ2-3	TRBV5-4	.	CASFLGPSTDTQYF	TGTGCCAGCTTTCTTGGCCCTAGCACAGATACGCAGTATTTT
TRBJ2-1	TRBV11-1	.	CASSLGGDEQFF	TGTGCCAGCAGCTTAGGGGGTGATGAGCAGTTCTTC
TRBJ2-7	TRBV7-9	.	CASSQDSTFSYEQYF	TGTGCCAGCAGTCAGGACTCGACCTTCTCCTACGAGCAGTACTTC
TRBJ2-7	TRBV5-1	TRBD1	CASSLDRGDSYEQYF	TGCGCCAGCAGCTTAGACAGGGGAGACTCCTACGAGCAGTACTTC